These 2 T cell receptor beta chains share one sample of origin, sequenced in a study of blood T cell repertoires in COVID-19. Sequencing used immunoSEQ multiplex PCR; TCRdb keeps in-frame clones, though not all of them. The sample has around 64,000 clones, 85% to 90% seen once. Specimen: peripheral blood. The receptors stem from a man in his forties or fifties with active COVID-19.

The chain recombines TRBV11-3 with TRBJ1-2, with 8 bases fitting TRBD1. The length of the CDR3 is 17 residues. With 5 bases clipped from V and 6 bases from J, the junction kept 17 bases outside the gene matches. Germline V lookup: CDR1 SGHNT, CDR2 YENEEA. This CDR3 reads CASSEGKGQDFRNGYTF. The CDR3 nucleotides are TGTGCCAGCAGCGAGGGGAAGGGACAGGACTTTCGAAATGGCTACACCTTC.

This clone was seen a handful of times. The rearrangement links TRBV3-1 (or the pseudogene TRBV3-2) to TRBJ1-5, with 8 bases fitting TRBD1. CDR1 is LGHDT, CDR2 YNNKEL, per germline (reference sequence). The CDR3 covers 14 residues. The ends lost 1 base at V and 8 bases at J; junction bases unmatched: 4. In DNA, the CDR3 is TGTGCCAGCAGCCAAGGGGCAGGGGGCAAGCCCCAGCATTTT. It is translated as CASSQGAGGKPQHF.